These 21 T cell receptor beta chains share one sample of origin, sequenced in a study of shared clonotypes between healthy human individuals. Sequenced by immunoSEQ multiplex PCR; TCRdb stores in-frame clones only, minus some. This table has roughly 490,000 clones, over 65% appearing once. What was sequenced was PBMCs. The receptors come from a woman aged 40-49 years in good health. Some clones in this sample may be carry-over from other donors' samples.

V and J are TRBV4-3 and TRBJ1-2, with 7 bases identical to TRBD1. V was clipped by 4 bases and J by 4 bases; unmatched bases: 9. CDR1 is LGHNA and CDR2 is YSLEER in the germline V gene. The CDR3 runs to 15 residues. CDR3 loop: CASSPQTGLGYGYTF. CDR3 sequence (DNA): TGCGCCAGCAGCCCCCAGACAGGGTTGGGCTATGGCTACACCTTC.

V gene TRBV10-3 combines with J gene TRBJ2-1; D not certain. V lost 4 bases and J 8 bases, leaving 9 bases between the germline ends. Germline V CDR1 and CDR2: ENHRY, SYGVKD. The CDR3 is 12 residues long. The CDR3 coding sequence is TGTGCCATCAGTGCACTGGTCCATGAGCAGTTCTTC. Translation gives CAISALVHEQFF.

The chain links TRBV7-2 to TRBJ2-7; TRBD2 matches 11 bases. After removal of 3 bases from V and 2 bases from J, the junction contained 6 bases not matched to a gene. Germline V gene data show CDR1 as SGHTA and CDR2 as FQGNSA. This CDR3 comprises 16 residues. This CDR3 is CASSFKGTSGPYEQYF. CDR3 in DNA: TGTGCCAGCAGCTTCAAAGGGACTAGCGGCCCCTACGAGCAGTACTTC.

Comments on this clone: This specimen includes other DNA sequences encoding the same CDR3. The chain carries TRBV10-3 and TRBJ2-7; the match to TRBD1 covers 9 bases. With V trimmed by 6 bases and J by 4 bases, 1 base remained unmatched. The CDR3 totals 12 residues. Germline V CDR1 and CDR2: ENHRY, SYGVKD. This CDR3 reads CAIRDRGYEQYF. As DNA, the CDR3 is TGTGCCATCAGGGACAGGGGATACGAGCAGTACTTC.

In regard to this clone: A far larger clone differs by one base, so this is likely a read error. This is likely a read error, given that the CDR3 carries no conserved phenylalanine or tryptophan at its end. V usage is TRBV4-2 and J usage is TRBJ1-1; D gene unclear. The CDR3 is 14 residues long. Trimming pared 4 bases from V and 1 base from J, leaving 10 bases between. Germline CDR1 is LGHNA and CDR2 is YNFKEQ. The CDR3 DNA reads as TGTGCCAGCAGCCCCCCCCTAGGGAACACTGAAGCTTTCTCT. This gives the protein CASSPPLGNTEAFS.

The chain uses TRBV6-6 and TRBJ1-1; D is ambiguous. This CDR3 contains 15 residues. V dropped 6 bases and J dropped 4 bases, with 18 bases sitting between them. Germline V lookup: CDR1 MNHNY, CDR2 SVGAGI (reference sequence). CDR3 protein: CASSPGQSGITEAFF. The CDR3 nucleotides are TGTGCCAGCAGCCCCGGGCAATCTGGTATCACTGAAGCTTTCTTT.

This CDR3 is CASSDQGRGGNTIYF. For the CDR3, the DNA is TGTGCCAGCAGTGATCAGGGCAGGGGCGGAAACACCATATATTTT. The chain uses TRBV25-1 and TRBJ1-3; the D gene is possibly TRBD1 (6 bases). Germline V gene lookup returns CDR1 MGHDK and CDR2 SYGVNS. This CDR3 spans 15 amino acids. V lost 3 bases and J lost 4, with 13 bases in between.

The rearrangement links TRBV7-8 to TRBJ1-2; D is uncertain. The germline V and J ends were trimmed by 5 bases and 8 bases, with 24 bases remaining between them. CDR1 is SGHVS and CDR2 is FQNEAQ in the germline V gene. CDR3 length: 16 amino acids. This chain's CDR3 is CASSPFASGPAGGYTF. The CDR3 DNA reads TGTGCCAGCAGCCCGTTTGCCAGCGGACCGGCGGGCGGCTACACCTTC.

This rearrangement joins TRBV28 to TRBJ2-7; the D gene is possibly TRBD1 (6 bases). The germline V and J ends were trimmed by 10 bases and 2 bases, with 12 bases remaining between them. The CDR3 loop spans 12 amino acids. CDR1 and CDR2 from the germline V gene are MDHEN and SYDVKM. The CDR3 DNA reads as TGTGCCACCAAGACAGGAACCTACGAGCAGTACTTC. This codes for CATKTGTYEQYF.

In the case of this clone: Given a much more abundant clone one base away, this may be a read error. This same CDR3 is encoded by further DNA sequences in the sample. The chain is built from TRBV19 and TRBJ1-2; a possible D gene is TRBD1 (5 bases). The CDR3 runs to 14 residues. CDR1 is LNHDA, CDR2 SQIVND, per germline (reference sequence). V shed 6 bases and J shed 2 bases, with 13 bases lying between them. The CDR3 region has the DNA TGTGCCAGTAGGGTGGTCGGGACCAACTATGGCTACACCTTC. As protein: CASRVVGTNYGYTF.

V gene TRBV6-5 combines with J gene TRBJ1-3; 9 nucleotides line up with TRBD1. The CDR3 covers 16 residues. V shed 0 bases and J 3 bases; nucleotides not matched to a gene: 3. Germline CDR1 MNHEY, CDR2 SVGAGI. The CDR3 here is CASSYSGTGLGNTIYF. In DNA form, the CDR3 reads TGTGCCAGCAGTTACTCGGGGACAGGGCTTGGAAACACCATATATTTT.

The chain uses TRBV5-4 and TRBJ2-3; D not resolved. This CDR3 is built from 12 residues. Germline CDR1 SGHNT, CDR2 YYREEE (reference sequence). V was cut by 2 bases and J by 6 bases, with 7 bases left in between. The CDR3 here is CASSLPPDTQYF. The CDR3 bases are TGTGCCAGCAGCTTACCCCCGGATACGCAGTATTTT.

The chain employs TRBV30 and TRBJ2-3, with 11 bases lining up with TRBD2. With V trimmed by 2 bases and J by 5 bases, 3 bases remained unmatched. Germline values: CDR1 GTSNPN, CDR2 SVGIG (reference sequence). CDR3 size: 14 residues. The CDR3 bases are TGTGCCTGGAGTCTGGGACTAGCGGAAGATACGCAGTATTTT. This sequence encodes CAWSLGLAEDTQYF. The entire variable domain, with the rest obtained from reference TRBV30 and TRBJ2-3, is as follows: SQTIHQWPATLVQPVGSPLSLECTVEGTSNPNLYWYRQAAGRGLQLLFYSVGIGQISSEVPQNLSASRPQDRQFILSSKKLLLSDSGFYLCAWSLGLAEDTQYFGPGTRLTVL.

The gene calls are TRBV7-9 and TRBJ1-2; 9 bases agree with TRBD1. The CDR3 loop spans 14 amino acids. J was trimmed by 8 bases and V by 5 bases; bases with no gene match: 9. Germline lookup yields CDR1 SEHNR and CDR2 FQNEAQ (reference sequence). The CDR3 here is CASSPSQGAGGYTF. CDR3 bases: TGTGCCAGCAGCCCCTCACAGGGGGCAGGCGGCTACACCTTC.

The chain has TRBV11-2 and TRBJ2-2; D possibly corresponds to TRBD1 (5 bases). Trimming removed 0 bases at V and 1 base at J, with 9 bases between. Germline V gene sequence: CDR1 SGHAT, CDR2 FQNNGV. There are 16 residues in the CDR3. The DNA for the CDR3 is TGTGCCAGCAGCTTAGACAGGGTAGGGAACACCGGGGAGCTGTTTTTT. Protein: CASSLDRVGNTGELFF. Variable domain in full (rest from reference TRBV11-2 and TRBJ2-2): EAGVAQSPRYKIIEKRQSVAFWCNPISGHATLYWYQQILGQGPKLLIQFQNNGVVDDSQLPKDRFSAERLKGVDSTLKIQPAKLEDSAVYLCASSLDRVGNTGELFFGEGSRLTVL.

The chain has TRBV30 and TRBJ1-5, with 8 bases identical to TRBD1. V lost 3 bases and J lost 0; bases outside the gene matches: 10. The CDR3 has 17 amino acids. Germline V gene lookup returns CDR1 GTSNPN and CDR2 SVGIG (reference sequence). The CDR3 DNA sequence: TGTGCCTGGAGCCGTGGACAGGGACAGTATAGCAATCAGCCCCAGCATTTT. Translating gives CAWSRGQGQYSNQPQHF.

Only a few counts were recorded for this clone. This CDR3 is also generated by other DNA sequences in the sample. V is TRBV4-2 and J is TRBJ2-5; 7 bases agree with TRBD2. The J call could be wrong; TRBJ2-7 is a better fit for the DNA end. Germline V lookup: CDR1 LGHNA, CDR2 YNFKEQ. CDR3 length: 17 residues. The CDR3 is CASSQSVSREILYEQYF. CDR3 nucleotide sequence: TGTGCCAGCAGCCAATCGGTATCGCGGGAGATTCTCTACGAGCAGTACTTC.

The chain recombines TRBV29-1 with TRBJ2-5; possibly TRBD2 for D (5 bases). The J call may be in error: the DNA end matches TRBJ2-7 better. The germline V gene has CDR1 SQVTM and CDR2 ANQGSEA. CDR3 size: 12 residues. DNA for the CDR3: TGCAGCGTTTTAGCGAGGGCTTACGAGCAGTACTTC. Protein: CSVLARAYEQYF.

This clone showed up just once. The genes are TRBV10-3 and TRBJ1-2, with D possibly being TRBD1 (5 bases). CDR1 ENHRY and CDR2 SYGVKD come from the germline V gene. The V end was cut by 3 bases, the J end by 10 bases, with 15 bases between. The CDR3 is 13 amino acids. The DNA of the CDR3 is TGTGCCATCAGTGACCTCGCCAGGGCCGCCTACACCTTC. Its translation: CAISDLARAAYTF.

J is TRBJ1-3 and V is TRBV5-1, with D possibly being TRBD1 (5 bases). Trimming shortened V by 4 bases and J by 1 base, and 9 bases separated the two germline ends. The length of the CDR3 is 14 residues. Germline values: CDR1 SGHRS, CDR2 YFSETQ. Written as DNA, the CDR3 is TGCGCCAGCAGCCCGACAGCTTCTGGAAACACCATATATTTT. This gives the protein CASSPTASGNTIYF.

This clone came up once. This may come from a read error, since a much larger clone is one base off. Written as DNA, the CDR3 is TGTGCCAGCAGCTTAGGACTATACACAGATACGCAGTATTTT. This codes for CASSLGLYTDTQYF. This sequence joins TRBV11-2 and TRBJ2-3, with D possibly matching TRBD2 (5 bases). Trimming took off 1 base at V and 2 bases at J, with 7 bases between the two ends. CDR1 is SGHAT, CDR2 FQNNGV, per germline. The CDR3 totals 14 residues.